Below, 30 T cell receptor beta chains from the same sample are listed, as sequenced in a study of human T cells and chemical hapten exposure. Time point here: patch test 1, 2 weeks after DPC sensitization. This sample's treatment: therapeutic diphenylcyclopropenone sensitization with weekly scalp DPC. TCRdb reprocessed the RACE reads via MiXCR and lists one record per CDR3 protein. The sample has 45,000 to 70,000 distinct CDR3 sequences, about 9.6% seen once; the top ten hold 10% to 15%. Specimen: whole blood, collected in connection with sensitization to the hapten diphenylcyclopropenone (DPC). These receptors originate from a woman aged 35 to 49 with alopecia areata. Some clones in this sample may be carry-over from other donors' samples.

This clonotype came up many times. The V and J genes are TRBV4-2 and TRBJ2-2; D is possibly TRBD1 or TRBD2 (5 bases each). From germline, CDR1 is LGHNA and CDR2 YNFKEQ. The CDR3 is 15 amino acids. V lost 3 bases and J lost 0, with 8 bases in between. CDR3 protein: CASSQGRANTGELFF. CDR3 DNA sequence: TGTGCCAGCAGCCAGGGACGGGCGAACACCGGGGAGCTGTTTTTT.

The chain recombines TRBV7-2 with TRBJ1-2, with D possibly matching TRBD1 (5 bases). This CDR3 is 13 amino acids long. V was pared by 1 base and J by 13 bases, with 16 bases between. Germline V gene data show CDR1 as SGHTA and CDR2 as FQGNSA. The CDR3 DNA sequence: TGTGCCAGCAGCTTAGAGCGGGACGGCCTATGCACCTTC. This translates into CASSLERDGLCTF.

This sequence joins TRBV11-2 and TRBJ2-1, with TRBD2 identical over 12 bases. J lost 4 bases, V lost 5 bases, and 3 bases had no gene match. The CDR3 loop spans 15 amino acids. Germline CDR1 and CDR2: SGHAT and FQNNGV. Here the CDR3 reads CASSRLAGEYNEQFF. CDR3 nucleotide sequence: TGTGCCAGCAGCAGACTAGCGGGAGAGTACAATGAGCAGTTCTTC.

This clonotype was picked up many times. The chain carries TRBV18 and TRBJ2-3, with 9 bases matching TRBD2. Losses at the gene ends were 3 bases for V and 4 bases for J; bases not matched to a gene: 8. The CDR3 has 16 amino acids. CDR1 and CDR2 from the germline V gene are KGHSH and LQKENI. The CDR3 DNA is TGTGCCAGCTCACCCGGGATAGCGGGGGTCCCAGATACGCAGTATTTT. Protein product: CASSPGIAGVPDTQYF.

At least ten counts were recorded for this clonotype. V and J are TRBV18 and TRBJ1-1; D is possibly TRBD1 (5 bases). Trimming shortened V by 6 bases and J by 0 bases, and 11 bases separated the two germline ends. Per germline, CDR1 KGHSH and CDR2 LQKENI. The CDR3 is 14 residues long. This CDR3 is CASSRGGMNTEAFF. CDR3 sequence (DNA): TGTGCCAGCTCGCGGGGGGGGATGAACACTGAAGCTTTCTTT.

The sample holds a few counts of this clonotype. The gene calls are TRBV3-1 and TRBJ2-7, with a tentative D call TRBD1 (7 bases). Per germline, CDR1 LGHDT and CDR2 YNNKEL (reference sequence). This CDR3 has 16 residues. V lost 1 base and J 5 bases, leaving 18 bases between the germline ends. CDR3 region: CASSQAGGGLWDEQYF. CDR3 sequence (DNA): TGTGCCAGCAGCCAAGCAGGGGGAGGCCTCTGGGACGAGCAGTACTTC.

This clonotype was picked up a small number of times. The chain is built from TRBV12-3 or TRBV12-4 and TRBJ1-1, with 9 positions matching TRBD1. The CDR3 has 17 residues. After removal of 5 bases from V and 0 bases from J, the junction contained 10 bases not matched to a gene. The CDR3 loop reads CASSPAGTGSMNTEAFF. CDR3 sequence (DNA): TGTGCCAGCAGTCCAGCCGGGACAGGGTCCATGAACACTGAAGCTTTCTTT.

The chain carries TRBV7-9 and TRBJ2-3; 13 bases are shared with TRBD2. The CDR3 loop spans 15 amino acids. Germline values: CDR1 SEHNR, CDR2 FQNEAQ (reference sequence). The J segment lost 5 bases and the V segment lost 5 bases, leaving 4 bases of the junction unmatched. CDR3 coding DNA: TGTGCCAGCAGCCTCGGGACTAGCGGGGTAGATACGCAGTATTTT. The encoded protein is CASSLGTSGVDTQYF.

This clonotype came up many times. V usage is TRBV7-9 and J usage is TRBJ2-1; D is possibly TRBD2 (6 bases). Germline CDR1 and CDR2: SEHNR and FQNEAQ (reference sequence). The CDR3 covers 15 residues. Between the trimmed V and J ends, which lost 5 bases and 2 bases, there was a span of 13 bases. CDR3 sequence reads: CASSHPGTAYNEQFF. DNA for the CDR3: TGTGCCAGCAGCCACCCCGGGACTGCCTACAATGAGCAGTTCTTC.

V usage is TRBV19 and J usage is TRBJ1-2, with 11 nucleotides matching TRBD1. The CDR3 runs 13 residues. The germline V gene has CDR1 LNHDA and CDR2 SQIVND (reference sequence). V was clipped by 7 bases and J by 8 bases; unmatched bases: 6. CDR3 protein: CASTDRGLAGYTF. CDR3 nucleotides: TGTGCCAGTACGGACAGGGGGCTCGCAGGCTACACCTTC.

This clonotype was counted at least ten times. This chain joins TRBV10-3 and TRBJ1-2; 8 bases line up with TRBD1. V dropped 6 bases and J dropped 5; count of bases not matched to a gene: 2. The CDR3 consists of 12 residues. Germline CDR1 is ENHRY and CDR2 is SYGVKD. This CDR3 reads CAIRRQGYGYTF. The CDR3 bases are TGTGCCATCAGAAGACAGGGGTATGGCTACACCTTC.

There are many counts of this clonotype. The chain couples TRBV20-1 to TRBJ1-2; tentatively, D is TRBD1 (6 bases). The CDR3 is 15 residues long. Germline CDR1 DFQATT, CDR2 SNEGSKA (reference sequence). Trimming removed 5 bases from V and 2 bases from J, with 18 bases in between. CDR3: CSALPGHKSNYGYTF. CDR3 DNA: TGCAGTGCTCTACCGGGACACAAAAGCAACTATGGCTACACCTTC.

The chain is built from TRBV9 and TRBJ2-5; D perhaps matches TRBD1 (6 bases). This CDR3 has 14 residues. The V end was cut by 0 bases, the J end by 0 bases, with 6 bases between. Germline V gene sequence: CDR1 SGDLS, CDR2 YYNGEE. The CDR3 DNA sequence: TGTGCCAGCAGCGTAGCAGGGGACCAAGAGACCCAGTACTTC. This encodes CASSVAGDQETQYF.

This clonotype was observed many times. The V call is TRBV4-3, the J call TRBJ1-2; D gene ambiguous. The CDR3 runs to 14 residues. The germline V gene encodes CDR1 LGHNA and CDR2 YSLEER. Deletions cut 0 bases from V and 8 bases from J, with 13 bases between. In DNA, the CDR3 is TGCGCCAGCAGCCAAGAGGCCAGATTGGGGGGCTACACCTTC. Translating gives CASSQEARLGGYTF.

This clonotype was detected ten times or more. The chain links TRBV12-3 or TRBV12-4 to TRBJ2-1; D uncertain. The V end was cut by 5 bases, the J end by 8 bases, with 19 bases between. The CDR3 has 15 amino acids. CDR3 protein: CASSPPAEKPDEQFF. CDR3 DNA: TGTGCCAGCAGTCCCCCGGCCGAAAAACCCGATGAGCAGTTCTTC.

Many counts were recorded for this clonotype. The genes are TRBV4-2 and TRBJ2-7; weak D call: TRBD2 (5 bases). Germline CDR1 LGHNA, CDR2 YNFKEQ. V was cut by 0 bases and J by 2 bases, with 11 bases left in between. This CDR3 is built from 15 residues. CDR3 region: CASSQEESGAYEQYF. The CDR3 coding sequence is TGTGCCAGCAGCCAAGAAGAGAGCGGCGCCTACGAGCAGTACTTC.

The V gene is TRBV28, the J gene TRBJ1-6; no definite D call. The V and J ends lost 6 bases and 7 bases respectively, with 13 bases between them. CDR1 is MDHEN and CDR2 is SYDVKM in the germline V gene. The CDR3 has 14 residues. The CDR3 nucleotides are TGTGCCAGCAGCCGGCGGGGAGTCAATTCACCCCTCCACTTT. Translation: CASSRRGVNSPLHF.

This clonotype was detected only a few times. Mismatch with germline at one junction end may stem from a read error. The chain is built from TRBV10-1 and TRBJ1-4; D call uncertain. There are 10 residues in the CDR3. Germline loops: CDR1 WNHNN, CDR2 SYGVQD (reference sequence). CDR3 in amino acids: CASSEAPPVF. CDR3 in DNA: TGCGCCAGCAGTGAGGCCCCGCCGGTTTTT.

In DNA form, the CDR3 reads TGTGCCAGCAGCCAGTCGGTCTCCTCCTATGGCTACACCTTC. Amino acid sequence: CASSQSVSSYGYTF. The genes are TRBV7-9 and TRBJ1-2; D is unclear. Trimming cost V 5 bases and J 4 bases, with 14 bases left between them. CDR1 is SEHNR and CDR2 is FQNEAQ in the germline V gene (reference sequence). CDR3 length: 14 amino acids.

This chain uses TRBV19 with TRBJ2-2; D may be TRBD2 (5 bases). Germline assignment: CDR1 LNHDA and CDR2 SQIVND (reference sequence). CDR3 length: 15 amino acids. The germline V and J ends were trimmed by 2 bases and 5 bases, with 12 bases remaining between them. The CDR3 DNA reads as TGTGCCAGTAGTATACGAGACTACCTGACCGGGGAGCTGTTTTTT. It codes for CASSIRDYLTGELFF.

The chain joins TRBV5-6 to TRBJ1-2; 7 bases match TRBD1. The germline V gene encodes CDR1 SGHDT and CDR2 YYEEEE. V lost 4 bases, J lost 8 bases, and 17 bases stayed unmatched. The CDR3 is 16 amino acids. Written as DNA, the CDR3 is TGTGCCAGCAGCCCGTACCCTTTGCAGGGGGAGGCGGGCTACACCTTC. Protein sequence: CASSPYPLQGEAGYTF.

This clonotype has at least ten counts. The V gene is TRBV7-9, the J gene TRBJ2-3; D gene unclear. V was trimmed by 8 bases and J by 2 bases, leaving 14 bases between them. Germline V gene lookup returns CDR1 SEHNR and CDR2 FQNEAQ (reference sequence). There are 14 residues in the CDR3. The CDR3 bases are TGTGCCAGCTCTACTCCGCAGAACACAGATACGCAGTATTTT. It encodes CASSTPQNTDTQYF.

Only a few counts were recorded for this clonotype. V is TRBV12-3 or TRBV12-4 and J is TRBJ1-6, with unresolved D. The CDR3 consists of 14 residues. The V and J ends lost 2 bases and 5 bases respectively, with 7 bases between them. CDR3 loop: CASSLRQHNSPLHF. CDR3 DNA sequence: TGTGCCAGCAGTTTACGGCAGCATAATTCACCCCTCCACTTT.

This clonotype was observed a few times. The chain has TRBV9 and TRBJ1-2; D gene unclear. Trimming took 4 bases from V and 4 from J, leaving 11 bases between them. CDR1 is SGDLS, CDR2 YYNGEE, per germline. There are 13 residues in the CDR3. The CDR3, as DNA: TGTGCCAGCAGCAAAGAAGAGGGCTATGGCTACACCTTC. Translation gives CASSKEEGYGYTF.

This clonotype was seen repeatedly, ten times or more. CDR3 in DNA: TGTGCCAGCAGTTTAAGAGGGGCCGGGGCCAACGTCCTGACTTTC. The encoded protein is CASSLRGAGANVLTF. The chain carries TRBV12-3 or TRBV12-4 and TRBJ2-6, with D perhaps given as TRBD1 or TRBD2 (5 bases each). The CDR3 has 15 residues. The V gene lost 2 bases and the J gene lost 4 bases, with 9 bases spanning the gap.

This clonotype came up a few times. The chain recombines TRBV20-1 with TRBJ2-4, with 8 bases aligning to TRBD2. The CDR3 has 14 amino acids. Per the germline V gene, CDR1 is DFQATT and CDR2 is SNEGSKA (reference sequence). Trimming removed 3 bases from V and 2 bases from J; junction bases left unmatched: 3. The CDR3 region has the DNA TGCAGTGCTAGGACTAGCGCTACCAAAAACATTCAGTACTTC. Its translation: CSARTSATKNIQYF.

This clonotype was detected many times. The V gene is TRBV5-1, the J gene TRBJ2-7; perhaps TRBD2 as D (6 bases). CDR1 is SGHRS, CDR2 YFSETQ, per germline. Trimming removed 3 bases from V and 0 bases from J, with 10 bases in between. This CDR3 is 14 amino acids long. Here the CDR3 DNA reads TGCGCCAGCAGCTCCGGCGGGGCCTCCTACGAGCAGTACTTC. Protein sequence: CASSSGGASYEQYF. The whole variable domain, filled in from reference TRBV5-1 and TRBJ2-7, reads KAGVTQTPRYLIKTRGQQVTLSCSPISGHRSVSWYQQTPGQGLQFLFEYFSETQRNKGNFPGRFSGRQFSNSRSEMNVSTLELGDSALYLCASSSGGASYEQYFGPGTRLTVT.

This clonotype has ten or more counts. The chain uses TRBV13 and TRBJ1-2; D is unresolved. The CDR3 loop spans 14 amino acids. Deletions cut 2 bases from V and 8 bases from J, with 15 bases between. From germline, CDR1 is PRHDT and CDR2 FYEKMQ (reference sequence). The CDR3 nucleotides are TGTGCCAGCAGCTTAAGACTGGTTGCGCAAGGCTACACCTTC. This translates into CASSLRLVAQGYTF.

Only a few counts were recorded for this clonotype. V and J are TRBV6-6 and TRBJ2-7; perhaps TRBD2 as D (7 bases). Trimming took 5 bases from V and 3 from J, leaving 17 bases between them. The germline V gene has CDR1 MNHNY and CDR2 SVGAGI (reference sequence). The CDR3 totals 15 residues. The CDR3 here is CASSPPRGANYEQYF. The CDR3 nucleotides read TGTGCCAGCAGTCCCCCCCGGGGGGCAAACTACGAGCAGTACTTC.

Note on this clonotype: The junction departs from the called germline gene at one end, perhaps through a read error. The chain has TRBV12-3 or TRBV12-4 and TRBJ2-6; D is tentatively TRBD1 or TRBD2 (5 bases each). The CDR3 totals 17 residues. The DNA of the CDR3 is TGTGCCACCAGTACCCGGGACCCCTACTCTGGGGCCAACGTCCTGACTTTC. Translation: CATSTRDPYSGANVLTF.